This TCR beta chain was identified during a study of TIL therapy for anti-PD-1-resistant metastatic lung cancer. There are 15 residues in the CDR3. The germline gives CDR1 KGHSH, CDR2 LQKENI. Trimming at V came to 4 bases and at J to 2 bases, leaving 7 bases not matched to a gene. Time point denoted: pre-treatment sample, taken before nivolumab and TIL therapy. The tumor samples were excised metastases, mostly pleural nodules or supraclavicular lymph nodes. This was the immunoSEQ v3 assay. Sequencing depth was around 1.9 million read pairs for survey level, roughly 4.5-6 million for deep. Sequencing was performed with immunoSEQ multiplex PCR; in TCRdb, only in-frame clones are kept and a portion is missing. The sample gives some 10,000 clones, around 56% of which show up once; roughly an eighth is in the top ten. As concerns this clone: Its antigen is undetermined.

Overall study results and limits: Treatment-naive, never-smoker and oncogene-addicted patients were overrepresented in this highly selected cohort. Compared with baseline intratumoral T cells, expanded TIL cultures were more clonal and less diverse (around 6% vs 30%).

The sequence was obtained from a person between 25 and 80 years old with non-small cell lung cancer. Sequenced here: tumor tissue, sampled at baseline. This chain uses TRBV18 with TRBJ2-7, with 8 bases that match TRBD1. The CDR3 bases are TGTGCCAGCTCACTCACAACAGGGGGACCCTACGAGCAGTACTTC. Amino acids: CASSLTTGGPYEQYF. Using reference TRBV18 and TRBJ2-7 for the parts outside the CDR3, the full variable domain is NAGVMQNPRHLVRRRGQEARLRCSPMKGHSHVYWYRQLPEEGLKFMVYLQKENIIDESGMPKERFSAEFPKEGPSILRIQQVVRGDSAAYFCASSLTTGGPYEQYFGPGTRLTVT.